This T cell receptor beta chain emerged from a study of T cell responses to AZD1222 COVID-19 vaccine. TCRdb keeps only in-frame clones here, not all; method: immunoSEQ multiplex PCR. In the table there are approximately 140,000 clones, 91% of which are singletons. Germline loops: CDR1 SGHRS, CDR2 YFSETQ. CDR3 length: 15 amino acids. Trimming shortened V by 2 bases and J by 6 bases, and 18 bases separated the two germline ends. Study results and caveats: The study sampled repertoires only after the peak T cell response. Unmutated variant regions reportedly attract nearly half of all spike-specific TCRs. Donor demographics were predominantly white British with a female majority; clonal diversity may be underestimated.

About this clone: No antigen is known for it.

Sequencing was performed on peripheral blood, taken on day 0 of AZD1222 vaccination. The chain has TRBV5-1 and TRBJ2-7; D may match TRBD1 or TRBD2 (6 bases each). The TCR comes from an adult in good health. The CDR3 DNA reads as TGCGCCAGCAGCTTCGCAGACAGGAGGGTATCCGAGCAGTACTTC. It encodes CASSFADRRVSEQYF.